This TCR beta chain was sequenced during a study of blood T cells in healthy people across ages (dated by TCRdb to the mid-2010s). Turning to the overall study: Template switching captured roughly one uniquely barcoded TCR beta cDNA molecule per two T cells in model experiments. Donors of different ages were randomly distributed across sequencing lanes to avoid experimental bias. Donors were grouped into four age groups: young (average about 15 years), middle-aged (about 40), aged (62) and long-lived (approximately 78). To track age-related changes in TCR beta repertoire diversity, the study relied on deep sequencing normalized with unique cDNA molecular identifiers. The study analyzed two additional independent replicas of 1 million unique cDNA reads from the same blood draw for two donors, one aged 18 to 30 and one aged 80 or older. Results the study describes overall, beyond this receptor: Bulk unsorted PBMC profiling prevented conclusive comparison of naive and antigen-experienced compartments. There was a strong correlation between observed TCR beta diversity and the percentage of naive T cells measured by flow cytometry. As age increased, observed TCR beta diversity per million T cells dropped in a roughly linear way, and a significant reduction was already evident by age roughly 40. Compared with the aged group, the long-lived group had more naive CD4+ T cells, fewer expanded clones and increased TCR diversity, suggesting age selection. Because the CMV infection status of the donors was unknown, age-related changes in expanded clonotypes may potentially have been confounded. Estimates of total diversity from one million sequenced T cells were regarded as lower bounds and underestimates.

Donors were under 40 systemically healthy Caucasian individuals from Russia aged roughly 6 to 90 years. Roughly 9 milliliters of peripheral blood were drawn from each donor into EDTA-treated Vacutainer tubes. Ficoll-Paque density-gradient centrifugation was used to isolate PBMCs, with at least 6 million obtained per sample. Trizol reagent was used to extract total RNA from the PBMCs, yielding at least 6 micrograms per sample. The percentages of naive CD45RAhigh/CD27high T cells were determined by flow cytometry on a PBMC aliquot from every donor. The method was 5' RACE. Sequencing took place on an Illumina HiSeq 2500. The second PCR ran for roughly 7 to 11 cycles and used a J-beta primer mix along with a sample-barcoded 5' primer. A unique molecular identifier was introduced onto each TCR beta cDNA molecule by a template-switch 5' adaptor carrying 12 random nucleotides. Each sample yielded at least 3 million CDR3-containing paired-end reads. All of the RNA was converted into first-strand cDNA using the Mint cDNA synthesis kit, with a TRBC-specific oligonucleotide serving as the primer. All cDNA was treated with uracil-DNA glycosylase and then went through a first 18-cycle PCR with the universal primers M1SS and BC2_uni_R. On the authors' methods: For normalization, 1 million high-quality reads, each with a distinct molecular identifier, were randomly selected from each sample. Instead of being binned into consensus sequences, reads with shared molecular identifiers were discarded. MiTCR, with a Q25 quality threshold and the strictest error-elimination algorithm, was used for CDR3 identification, clonotype clustering and error correction. A nonparametric unseen species model using Euler transformation provided a lower-bound estimate of total TCR beta diversity. TCRdb itself trimmed the public reads at Q25 with fastp, ran MiXCR and retained productive beta chains. Entries that share a CDR3 protein sequence are merged under the most common genes and DNA. V and J calls and clone size were set by TCRdb, not the authors. This sample gives 1.5 million to 2 million distinct CDR3 sequences in total; roughly 52% of them show up just once. Roughly 2.1% of the sample goes to the ten largest clones.

A word on this clonotype: Which antigen it targets is not known. No much larger clonotype is one base removed from it; base qualities were not supplied.

The sample was blood. The receptor was derived from a woman aged 40 to 50 in good health.

The sequenced DNA: TGTGCCACCAGTGACCTGGACAGGGAAGTAGATACGCAGTATTTT. Its translation reads: CATSDLDREVDTQYF. Recombination connected TRBV24-1 to TRBJ2-3; TRBD1 aligns with 8 central bases. Trimming takes 4 bases off V and 5 bases off J; junction bases not matched to a gene: 7. Via the germline V gene, CDR1 is KGHDR and CDR2 SFDVKD. From cysteine to phenylalanine, the CDR3 is 15 amino acids long. The kept DNA is CDR3 alone, 45 bases in frame from the first base.